Listed below are T cell receptor beta chains from one sample, sequenced in a study of tumour-infiltrating T cells in Burkitt lymphoma. Sequencing used immunoSEQ multiplex PCR; TCRdb keeps in-frame clones, though not all of them. The repertoire consists of about 500 clones, with more than 85% occurring once and the leading ten covering under 20%. Sequenced sample: tumor tissue. Receptor source: a human donor with Burkitt lymphoma. Some clones in this sample may be carry-over from other donors' samples. CDR3s include the opening cysteine and the closing phenylalanine or tryptophan. D genes are given only for firm matches. The size of a clone is reported for some rows only, either as once, few or many, or as a class for expanded clones.

J	D	size	V	DNA	CDR3
TRBJ1-3	.	.	TRBV5-1	TGCGCCAGCAGCGTTAGGGGTCTCTCTGGAAACACCATATATTTT	CASSVRGLSGNTIYF
TRBJ1-1	TRBD1	.	TRBV2	TGTGCCAGCACCTCGGGGACAGGATCAAACACTGAAGCTTTCTTT	CASTSGTGSNTEAFF
TRBJ2-7	TRBD2	.	TRBV11-2	TGTGCCAGCAGCTTAGGATCGGGAGGGCGGAATTCCTACGAGCAGTACTTC	CASSLGSGGRNSYEQYF
TRBJ2-7	.	once	TRBV5-1	TGCGCCAGCAGCTTGGTGCCCTCCTACGAGCAGTACTTC	CASSLVPSYEQYF